The 29 T cell receptor beta chains given below trace back to one sample, sequenced in a study of molecular identifiers for immune sequencing clone quantification. TCRdb fed the PCR reads into MiXCR, producing one record per CDR3 protein. The profile shows 88,000 or so distinct CDR3 sequences, about 21% of them singletons. The specimen sequenced was naive CD8+ T cells from blood, with Jurkat cell RNA spiked in. As for subset: FACS-sorted CD8+CD4-CCR7+CD45RA+ naive T cells. These receptors came from a human donor in good health. Some libraries in this study had Jurkat cell RNA spiked in.

This clonotype was seen a few times. The chain combines TRBV5-4 with TRBJ2-5; TRBD2 might be the D (5 bases). Germline loops: CDR1 SGHNT, CDR2 YYREEE (reference sequence). This CDR3 contains 15 residues. V lost 4 bases and J 5 bases, leaving 18 bases between the germline ends. The CDR3 loop reads CASSSPGVRTETQYF. The DNA of the CDR3 is TGTGCCAGCAGCAGCCCCGGGGTGCGTACGGAGACCCAGTACTTC.

This clonotype was recorded at least ten times. J is TRBJ2-5 and V is TRBV25-1; tentative D call: TRBD2 (5 bases). Germline CDR1 MGHDK, CDR2 SYGVNS. The CDR3 contains 12 residues. V was pared by 10 bases and J by 0 bases, with 9 bases between. The CDR3 loop reads CATVLDQETQYF. The CDR3 region has the DNA TGTGCCACCGTACTAGACCAAGAGACCCAGTACTTC.

V usage is TRBV7-6 and J usage is TRBJ2-1, with TRBD1 as a possible D gene (6 bases). CDR3 length equals 16 residues. Germline V lookup: CDR1 SGHVS, CDR2 FNYEAQ. V was trimmed by 8 bases and J by 4 bases, leaving 21 bases between them. CDR3 protein: CASGSGRDTPYNEQFF. DNA of the CDR3: TGTGCCAGCGGCTCCGGCCGGGACACCCCATACAATGAGCAGTTCTTC. The complete variable domain, with remaining parts taken from reference TRBV7-6 and TRBJ2-1, reads GAGVSQSPRYKVTKRGQDVALRCDPISGHVSLYWYRQALGQGPEFLTYFNYEAQQDKSGLPNDRFSAERPEGSISTLTIQRTEQRDSAMYRCASGSGRDTPYNEQFFGPGTRLTVL.

This clonotype was seen many times. The V call is TRBV20-1, the J call TRBJ2-7; D is unresolved. V lost 6 bases and J 7 bases, leaving 19 bases between the germline ends. The germline gives CDR1 DFQATT, CDR2 SNEGSKA (reference sequence). This CDR3 has 13 amino acids. The CDR3 loop is CSAPTLGYTEQYF. In nucleotides, the CDR3 is TGCAGTGCACCCACGTTGGGGTACACGGAGCAGTACTTC.

J is TRBJ2-1 and V is TRBV27; TRBD2 might be the D (5 bases). The CDR3 is 14 residues long. Deletions cut 8 bases from V and 0 bases from J, with 11 bases between. CDR1 is MNHEY, CDR2 SMNVEV, per germline (reference sequence). CDR3 protein: CASAPGSSYNEQFF. CDR3 nucleotide sequence: TGTGCCAGCGCCCCGGGGAGCTCCTACAATGAGCAGTTCTTC.

This clonotype was detected only a few times. The rearrangement joins TRBV4-3 to TRBJ1-3; D is undetermined. The CDR3 covers 15 residues. Per the germline V gene, CDR1 is LGHNA and CDR2 is YSLEER. V dropped 0 bases and J dropped 4 bases, with 10 bases sitting between them. The CDR3 nucleotides are TGCGCCAGCAGCCAAGATTATAGGTCAGGAAACACCATATATTTT. It specifies CASSQDYRSGNTIYF.

Comments on this clonotype: Since the CDR3 does not end with the conserved phenylalanine or tryptophan, this likely comes from a read error. V gene TRBV14 combines with J gene TRBJ2-7; the match to TRBD1 covers 10 bases. Germline V gene data show CDR1 as SGHDN and CDR2 as FVKESK. The V gene end was trimmed by 3 bases and the J gene end by 5 bases; junction bases not matched to a gene: 10. There are 16 residues in the CDR3. Here the CDR3 DNA reads TGTGCCAGCAGCCATCGCTTTGGGACAGGGGTTAACGAGCAGTACCTC. It codes for CASSHRFGTGVNEQYL.

Note on this clonotype: A much larger clone sits a single nucleotide away, making a read error possible. The rearrangement links TRBV29-1 to TRBJ2-2, with D perhaps matching TRBD1 (6 bases). This CDR3 has 12 amino acids. Germline lookup yields CDR1 SQVTM and CDR2 ANQGSEA. V was cut by 7 bases and J by 7 bases, with 13 bases left in between. The CDR3 spells CSGQQGVGELFF. The CDR3 nucleotides read TGCAGCGGGCAACAGGGAGTCGGGGAGCTGTTTTTT.

In its sample, this clonotype was seen a few times. V and J are TRBV6-2 or TRBV6-3 and TRBJ2-5; 11 nucleotides match TRBD2. This CDR3 region has 17 residues. Germline-derived CDR1 and CDR2 are MNHEY and SVGEGT. Trimming took 0 bases from V and 2 from J; bases not matched to a gene: 5. This chain's CDR3 is CASSYSTGLAEQETQYF. The CDR3 DNA sequence: TGTGCCAGCAGTTACTCGACGGGACTAGCGGAGCAAGAGACCCAGTACTTC.

With respect to this clonotype: A read error may be the cause here, since a much bigger clone is one base away. The chain carries TRBV7-2 and TRBJ2-3; 9 bases are shared with TRBD2. The trim removed 5 bases at V and 0 bases at J, leaving 15 bases unmatched. This CDR3 is built from 19 residues. The germline V gene encodes CDR1 SGHTA and CDR2 FQGNSA. CDR3 sequence: CASSPEPAGGPISTDTQYF. The CDR3 DNA reads as TGTGCCAGCAGCCCCGAACCAGCGGGGGGCCCAATAAGCACAGATACGCAGTATTTT.

The chain recombines TRBV4-3 with TRBJ1-2; no clear D. The V end was cut by 0 bases, the J end by 7 bases, with 9 bases between. The CDR3 has 13 residues. Germline V gene lookup returns CDR1 LGHNA and CDR2 YSLEER. CDR3 in amino acids: CASSQDVTFGYTF. The CDR3 bases are TGCGCCAGCAGCCAAGATGTGACTTTTGGCTACACCTTC.

This clonotype occurred once. With a much larger clone just one base away, this may be a read error. The J gene is TRBJ1-1, the V gene TRBV9; D not resolved. Germline V gene lookup returns CDR1 SGDLS and CDR2 YYNGEE. V dropped 6 bases and J dropped 6 bases, with 18 bases sitting between them. The CDR3 has 14 residues. The CDR3 DNA reads as TGTGCCAGCACCCTTTTTGATTGGAGCGCTGAAGCTTTCTTT. Protein: CASTLFDWSAEAFF.

The gene calls are TRBV3-1 and TRBJ2-1; 12 bases align to TRBD2. CDR1 is LGHDT, CDR2 YNNKEL, per germline (reference sequence). This CDR3 has 16 residues. V shed 7 bases, J shed 2 bases, and the junction held 6 bases outside the gene matches. CDR3 amino acids: CASTPLAGGPYNEQFF. The CDR3 nucleotides are TGTGCCAGCACCCCACTAGCGGGGGGCCCCTACAATGAGCAGTTCTTC.

This clonotype has ten or more counts. The chain combines TRBV20-1 with TRBJ2-7, with D perhaps matching TRBD1 or TRBD2 (5 bases each). V lost 2 bases, J lost 0 bases, and 11 bases lay in between. The CDR3 sequence is 14 residues long. The V gene's germline CDR1 is DFQATT and CDR2 SNEGSKA (reference sequence). This CDR3 is CSARSAGSSYEQYF. DNA for the CDR3: TGCAGTGCTAGAAGTGCAGGGAGCTCCTACGAGCAGTACTTC.

This clonotype was picked up a small number of times. This sequence joins TRBV6-2 or TRBV6-3 and TRBJ2-2; D uncertain. Germline V lookup: CDR1 MNHEY, CDR2 SVGEGT. This CDR3 contains 12 residues. The V end lost 2 bases, the J end lost 5 bases, and 3 bases lay between the germline ends. The CDR3 sequence is CASSYQTGELFF. In nucleotides, the CDR3 is TGTGCCAGCAGTTACCAAACCGGGGAGCTGTTTTTT.

On this clonotype: At one boundary the junction diverges from the germline segment, which might be a read error. The J gene is TRBJ2-7, the V gene TRBV4-3; a possible D gene is TRBD2 (5 bases). Germline V gene data show CDR1 as LGHNA and CDR2 as YSLEER. The CDR3 length is 15 residues. The CDR3 loop reads CASGQDQHGVYEQYF. The CDR3 bases are TGCGCCAGCGGCCAAGATCAACACGGGGTCTACGAGCAGTACTTC.

This clonotype was recorded only once. A junction boundary mismatches the germline segment, possibly from a read error. The J gene is TRBJ2-3, the V gene TRBV6-6; 10 bases map to TRBD2. Per germline, CDR1 MNHNY and CDR2 SVGAGI (reference sequence). The CDR3 is made up of 19 amino acids. The CDR3 loop reads CASSYSLAGVWDSTDAQYF. The CDR3 bases are TGTGCCAGCAGTTACTCTCTAGCGGGAGTTTGGGATAGCACAGATGCGCAGTATTTT.

In this sample, this clonotype turned up a few times. CDR3 sequence: CASSLPLAGGRNTDTQYF. The CDR3 DNA follows: TGTGCCAGCAGCTTACCTCTAGCGGGGGGGAGGAACACAGATACGCAGTATTTT. The genes are TRBV11-2 and TRBJ2-3; 12 bases are a match to TRBD2. The trim removed 2 bases at V and 2 bases at J, leaving 8 bases unmatched. This CDR3 spans 18 amino acids. In germline, CDR1 is SGHAT, CDR2 FQNNGV.

This clonotype was recorded at least ten times. The rearrangement joins TRBV20-1 to TRBJ2-3, with D possibly called TRBD1 or TRBD2 (5 bases each). The V gene lost 3 bases and the J gene lost 1 base, with 11 bases spanning the gap. Germline V gene lookup returns CDR1 DFQATT and CDR2 SNEGSKA (reference sequence). This CDR3 has 14 residues. Here the CDR3 reads CSASGPGRTDTQYF. The CDR3 nucleotides read TGCAGTGCTAGTGGCCCGGGGCGCACAGATACGCAGTATTTT.

This clonotype occurred a few times. V gene TRBV27 combines with J gene TRBJ2-7; TRBD2 might be the D (5 bases). This CDR3 spans 14 amino acids. CDR1 and CDR2 (germline): MNHEY, SMNVEV (reference sequence). The V end lost 3 bases, the J end lost 3 bases, and 12 bases lay between the germline ends. The CDR3, as DNA: TGTGCCAGCAGTTTTGCGGGTAGCGTCTACGAGCAGTACTTC. Translated: CASSFAGSVYEQYF.

This clonotype was picked up one time. This may be a read error, as it is one base from a much larger clone. The CDR3 sequence: CASSLTARYEQYF. The CDR3 nucleotides read TGTGCCAGCAGCCTCACGGCCCGCTACGAGCAGTACTTC. The chain uses TRBV14 and TRBJ2-7; no clear D gene. The V gene's germline CDR1 is SGHDN and CDR2 FVKESK. The CDR3 contains 13 residues. V was cut by 4 bases and J by 3 bases, with 10 bases left in between. Variable domain in full (rest from reference TRBV14 and TRBJ2-7): EAGVTQFPSHSVIEKGQTVTLRCDPISGHDNLYWYRRVMGKEIKFLLHFVKESKQDESGMPNNRFLAERTGGTYSTLKVQPAELEDSGVYFCASSLTARYEQYFGPGTRLTVT.

This clonotype appeared a single time. A much more abundant neighbour one base away suggests this may be a read error. The chain is built from TRBV15 and TRBJ1-2; D call uncertain. This CDR3 has 16 residues. Trimming left V 0 bases short and J 4 bases short, with 15 bases between. The germline V gene encodes CDR1 LNHNV and CDR2 YYDKDF (reference sequence). CDR3 sequence (DNA): TGTGCCACCAGCAGAGATATAGGCAACAGATCCTATGGCTACACCTTC. Translating gives CATSRDIGNRSYGYTF. Based on the CDR3 plus reference TRBV15 and TRBJ1-2, the full variable domain is DAMVIQNPRYQVTQFGKPVTLSCSQTLNHNVMYWYQQKSSQAPKLLFHYYDKDFNNEADTPDNFQSRRPNTSFCFLDIRSPGLGDTAMYLCATSRDIGNRSYGYTFGSGTRLTVV.

In its sample, this clonotype was seen a few times. The chain employs TRBV15 and TRBJ2-7; 12 nucleotides agree with TRBD1. This CDR3 has 17 residues. CDR1 is LNHNV and CDR2 is YYDKDF in the germline V gene (reference sequence). The trim removed 5 bases at V and 3 bases at J, leaving 11 bases unmatched. The CDR3 DNA sequence: TGTGCCACCAGCGGCGGACACGGGACAGGGGGCGGCTACGAGCAGTACTTC. Its protein is CATSGGHGTGGGYEQYF.

This clonotype was observed a handful of times. This rearrangement joins TRBV19 to TRBJ2-3; 11 nucleotides match TRBD2. Germline V gene sequence: CDR1 LNHDA, CDR2 SQIVND (reference sequence). The CDR3 covers 16 residues. The trim removed 5 bases at V and 3 bases at J, leaving 7 bases unmatched. In nucleotides, the CDR3 is TGTGCCAGTAGTTTGCCGGGACTAGCGGTAACAGATACGCAGTATTTT. It is translated as CASSLPGLAVTDTQYF.

This clonotype has a count of ten or more. V usage is TRBV30 and J usage is TRBJ2-7; D gene unclear. There are 14 residues in the CDR3. Trimming left V 2 bases short and J 2 bases short, with 13 bases between. The germline CDR1 and CDR2 sequences are GTSNPN and SVGIG (reference sequence). CDR3 nucleotides: TGTGCCTGGAGTAAAGTTTATCATCCCTACGAGCAGTACTTC. Translated, it gives CAWSKVYHPYEQYF. Combining the CDR3 with reference TRBV30 and TRBJ2-7 gives the whole variable domain SQTIHQWPATLVQPVGSPLSLECTVEGTSNPNLYWYRQAAGRGLQLLFYSVGIGQISSEVPQNLSASRPQDRQFILSSKKLLLSDSGFYLCAWSKVYHPYEQYFGPGTRLTVT.

There are a few counts of this clonotype. The chain uses TRBV23-1 and TRBJ2-7; a possible D gene is TRBD1 (6 bases). TRBV23-1 is marked as an open reading frame, function uncertain. The CDR3 length is 16 residues. CDR3 in amino acids: CATRRRTGPSQGEQYF. CDR3 nucleotides: TGCGCAACGCGAAGAAGAACAGGGCCGTCCCAGGGCGAGCAGTACTTC.

This clonotype was counted once. This may arise from a read error, as a much more abundant clone is one base away. The genes are TRBV28 and TRBJ2-7; D possibly corresponds to TRBD2 (5 bases). Germline V gene data show CDR1 as MDHEN and CDR2 as SYDVKM. The CDR3 loop spans 13 amino acids. With 6 bases removed from V and 5 bases from J, the gap between germline ends came to 14 bases. Written as DNA, the CDR3 is TGTGCCAGCAGCCTTCTGAGGGCAGACGAGCAGTACTTC. Its protein is CASSLLRADEQYF. The entire variable domain, with the rest obtained from reference TRBV28 and TRBJ2-7, is as follows: DVKVTQSSRYLVKRTGEKVFLECVQDMDHENMFWYRQDPGLGLRLIYFSYDVKMKEKGDIPEGYSVSREKKERFSLILESASTNQTSMYLCASSLLRADEQYFGPGTRLTVT.

This sequence joins TRBV27 and TRBJ2-7, with 11 nucleotides matching TRBD2. CDR1 and CDR2 from the germline V gene are MNHEY and SMNVEV (reference sequence). This CDR3 is built from 16 residues. The junction had 6 bases not matched to a gene; V was cut back by 4 bases and J by 1 base. CDR3 in DNA: TGTGCCAGCAGTTCCCAGACTAGCGGGACGTCCTACGAGCAGTACTTC. This encodes CASSSQTSGTSYEQYF.

In this sample, this clonotype turned up a few times. The chain has TRBV3-1 and TRBJ1-5; D not resolved. The V end lost 1 base, the J end lost 0 bases, and 10 bases lay between the germline ends. Germline CDR1 LGHDT, CDR2 YNNKEL (reference sequence). This CDR3 comprises 16 residues. Written as DNA, the CDR3 is TGTGCCAGCAGCCAAGGCAGCCCTTATAGCAATCAGCCCCAGCATTTT. It specifies CASSQGSPYSNQPQHF.